Presented here are 26 T cell receptor beta chains from one specimen sequenced in a study of CD8+ T cells in alopecia areata. RNA, once extracted, was reverse transcribed into cDNA for use as the sequencing template. Profiled with immunoSEQ multiplex PCR; TCRdb holds only in-frame clones, not every one. The table has approximately 66,000 clones, under 75% seen once. Sequences were derived from CD8+ T cells sorted from blood, sampled at week 0. These receptors were obtained from a human donor with alopecia areata.

This clone was recorded only once. The chain recombines TRBV5-6 with TRBJ2-5; 13 nucleotides align to TRBD2. V gave up 0 bases and J gave up 5 bases; unmatched junction bases: 7. The CDR3 consists of 17 residues. Germline loops: CDR1 SGHDT, CDR2 YYEEEE. In DNA, the CDR3 is TGTGCCAGCAGCTTGGACTTCACTAGCGGGGGGGCGGAGACCCAGTACTTC. Protein product: CASSLDFTSGGAETQYF. Full variable domain (rest looked up from reference TRBV5-6 and TRBJ2-5): DAGVTQSPTHLIKTRGQQVTLRCSPKSGHDTVSWYQQALGQGPQFIFQYYEEEERQRGNFPDRFSGHQFPNYSSELNVNALLLGDSALYLCASSLDFTSGGAETQYFGPGTRLLVL.

As regards this clone: In the same sample, other DNA sequences code for this CDR3. The chain has TRBV4-1 and TRBJ2-3; a weak D match, TRBD2 (5 bases). CDR3 length equals 15 residues. Germline lookup yields CDR1 MGHRA and CDR2 YSYEKL. Between the trimmed V and J ends, which lost 1 base and 4 bases, there was a span of 12 bases. CDR3 amino acids: CASSQGGGAADTQYF. For the CDR3, the DNA is TGCGCCAGCAGCCAAGGCGGAGGAGCGGCAGATACGCAGTATTTT.

The rearrangement uses TRBV4-3 and TRBJ2-3; maybe TRBD2 (7 bases). The V and J ends lost 1 base and 5 bases respectively, with 10 bases between them. The germline CDR1 and CDR2 sequences are LGHNA and YSLEER. CDR3 size: 14 residues. The CDR3 region is CASSQGRGGDTQYF. CDR3 DNA sequence: TGCGCCAGCAGCCAAGGGAGGGGGGGAGATACGCAGTATTTT.

In regard to this clone: Other DNA sequences within the sample encode an identical CDR3. The chain couples TRBV29-1 to TRBJ2-5; tentatively, D is TRBD2 (6 bases). Between the trimmed V and J ends, which lost 5 bases and 1 base, there was a span of 8 bases. This CDR3 region has 12 residues. Germline V lookup: CDR1 SQVTM, CDR2 ANQGSEA. The CDR3 nucleotides are TGCAGCGTTCGGGACTTCCAAGAGACCCAGTACTTC. Translating gives CSVRDFQETQYF.

The J gene is TRBJ2-1, the V gene TRBV29-1; 7 bases map to TRBD2. The germline V gene has CDR1 SQVTM and CDR2 ANQGSEA. The CDR3 length is 14 residues. V trimming: 1 base; J trimming: 7 bases; junction bases outside the gene matches: 7. The CDR3 is CSVEVGRADNEQFF. CDR3 coding DNA: TGCAGCGTTGAAGTAGGGAGGGCCGATAATGAGCAGTTCTTC.

The chain has TRBV29-1 and TRBJ2-2, with TRBD1 matching 8 bases. The V and J ends lost 5 bases and 0 bases, in that order; junction bases with no gene match: 2. The CDR3 runs to 14 residues. From germline, CDR1 is SQVTM and CDR2 ANQGSEA. CDR3 in amino acids: CSVSGGPNTGELFF. Here the CDR3 DNA reads TGCAGCGTTTCAGGGGGCCCGAACACCGGGGAGCTGTTTTTT.

J is TRBJ1-1 and V is TRBV5-1; perhaps TRBD1 as D (5 bases). Germline lookup yields CDR1 SGHRS and CDR2 YFSETQ. This CDR3 spans 14 amino acids. Trimming removed 3 bases at V and 5 bases at J, with 14 bases between. The chain's CDR3 is CASSWRGEGTEAFF. For the CDR3, the DNA is TGCGCCAGCAGCTGGCGGGGGGAGGGAACTGAAGCTTTCTTT. The variable domain in full, with the rest retrieved from reference TRBV5-1 and TRBJ1-1, is KAGVTQTPRYLIKTRGQQVTLSCSPISGHRSVSWYQQTPGQGLQFLFEYFSETQRNKGNFPGRFSGRQFSNSRSEMNVSTLELGDSALYLCASSWRGEGTEAFFGQGTRLTVV.

The genes are TRBV9 and TRBJ2-5, with 10 nucleotides matching TRBD1. This CDR3 comprises 15 residues. CDR1 and CDR2 (germline): SGDLS, YYNGEE. V shed 3 bases, J shed 6 bases, and the junction held 8 bases outside the gene matches. DNA of the CDR3: TGTGCCAGCAGCGCTTCCGGGACAGGGGTGCAGACCCAGTACTTC. Protein: CASSASGTGVQTQYF.

This chain links TRBV4-3 with TRBJ2-7; tentatively, D is TRBD1 (6 bases). Trimming shortened V by 3 bases and J by 6 bases, and 12 bases separated the two germline ends. Germline V gene data show CDR1 as LGHNA and CDR2 as YSLEER. This CDR3 is 13 amino acids long. In DNA, the CDR3 is TGCGCCAGCAGCCAGGGGGCAGGGTTCGAGCAGTACTTC. Translated, it gives CASSQGAGFEQYF.

V and J are TRBV29-1 and TRBJ1-2; 9 bases are shared with TRBD1. After removal of 2 bases from V and 6 bases from J, the junction contained 10 bases not matched to a gene. The CDR3 spans 15 residues. Germline CDR1 and CDR2: SQVTM and ANQGSEA. CDR3 nucleotide sequence: TGCAGCGTTGAATGGAGGGACAGGGTCACACATGGCTACACCTTC. Its translation: CSVEWRDRVTHGYTF.

This chain joins TRBV6-5 and TRBJ2-5, with TRBD1 identical over 7 bases. The CDR3 totals 15 residues. V lost 0 bases, J lost 5 bases, and 6 bases stayed unmatched. CDR1 is MNHEY and CDR2 is SVGAGI in the germline V gene. The CDR3 reads CASSYSGQPTETQYF. The CDR3 DNA is TGTGCCAGCAGTTACTCGGGACAGCCGACGGAGACCCAGTACTTC.

The chain combines TRBV9 with TRBJ2-5, with 12 bases fitting TRBD2. Germline V gene lookup returns CDR1 SGDLS and CDR2 YYNGEE. V shed 0 bases, J shed 2 bases, and the junction held 5 bases outside the gene matches. The CDR3 runs 17 residues. CDR3 sequence (DNA): TGTGCCAGCAGCGTAGCTAACCTAGCGGGAGGGCAAGAGACCCAGTACTTC. The encoded protein is CASSVANLAGGQETQYF.

The sample holds a few counts of this clone. The rearrangement uses TRBV27 and TRBJ2-2; D is perhaps TRBD2 (6 bases). The CDR3 is 14 amino acids. Germline CDR1 reads MNHEY; CDR2 reads SMNVEV (reference sequence). The V and J ends lost 3 bases and 6 bases respectively, with 11 bases between them. CDR3 region: CASSFGRGAGELFF. The CDR3 nucleotides read TGTGCCAGCAGTTTCGGGAGAGGGGCCGGGGAGCTGTTTTTT.

The V call is TRBV27, the J call TRBJ2-7; D uncertain. The CDR3 spans 13 residues. Looked up from germline, CDR1 is MNHEY and CDR2 is SMNVEV (reference sequence). V shed 3 bases and J shed 1 base, with 7 bases lying between them. CDR3 DNA: TGTGCCAGCAGTTTGGTCCCGTCCTACGAGCAGTACTTC. Translation gives CASSLVPSYEQYF.

The table lists this clone with a count of one. The chain has TRBV14 and TRBJ1-1, with D possibly TRBD1 on 5 matching bases. The V end was cut by 0 bases, the J end by 0 bases, with 11 bases between. Germline V gene sequence: CDR1 SGHDN, CDR2 FVKESK. The CDR3 has 16 amino acids. CDR3 bases: TGTGCCAGCAGCCAAGATGGACGGGGGATGAACACTGAAGCTTTCTTT. Its translation: CASSQDGRGMNTEAFF.

The chain links TRBV19 to TRBJ2-7; D possibly corresponds to TRBD1 (5 bases). V gave up 4 bases and J gave up 6 bases, with 13 bases separating them. In germline, CDR1 is LNHDA, CDR2 SQIVND (reference sequence). CDR3 length: 13 residues. This CDR3 is CASSSVQGSEQYF. CDR3 DNA: TGTGCCAGTAGTAGTGTCCAGGGATCCGAGCAGTACTTC.

V is TRBV7-9 and J is TRBJ2-3, with D maybe TRBD2 (6 bases). Trimming removed 5 bases at V and 4 bases at J, with 19 bases between. Germline-derived CDR1 and CDR2 are SEHNR and FQNEAQ (reference sequence). CDR3 size: 16 residues. The DNA of the CDR3 is TGTGCCAGCAGCCCTTCCCCCGGGAGTGGGCCAGATACGCAGTATTTT. Protein: CASSPSPGSGPDTQYF.

Written as DNA, the CDR3 is TGCAGCGTTGAGACTAGCGGGAGCTCCTACGAGCAGTACTTC. Its protein product is CSVETSGSSYEQYF. The chain combines TRBV29-1 with TRBJ2-7; 12 bases are shared with TRBD2. Germline loops: CDR1 SQVTM, CDR2 ANQGSEA. The trim removed 3 bases at V and 0 bases at J, leaving 0 bases unmatched. The CDR3 covers 14 residues.

J is TRBJ1-1 and V is TRBV11-3, with a possible D match to TRBD1 (5 bases). Germline V gives CDR1 SGHNT, CDR2 YENEEA. This CDR3 region has 19 residues. V was pared by 1 base and J by 3 bases, with 24 bases between. The CDR3 bases are TGTGCCAGCAGCTTAGTCCTGAAGTCACGCAAGGGGAAAGACACTGAAGCTTTCTTT. Its translation: CASSLVLKSRKGKDTEAFF. The full variable domain, rest sourced from reference TRBV11-3 and TRBJ1-1, is EAGVVQSPRYKIIEKKQPVAFWCNPISGHNTLYWYLQNLGQGPELLIRYENEEAVDDSQLPKDRFSAERLKGVDSTLKIQPAELGDSAVYLCASSLVLKSRKGKDTEAFFGQGTRLTVV.

The J gene is TRBJ2-7, the V gene TRBV11-2; TRBD1 might be the D (6 bases). The V end lost 3 bases, the J end lost 6 bases, and 15 bases lay between the germline ends. The germline CDR1 and CDR2 sequences are SGHAT and FQNNGV. The CDR3 runs 14 residues. The CDR3 sequence: CASSFVGAGPEQYF. DNA for the CDR3: TGTGCCAGCAGCTTCGTGGGGGCTGGCCCCGAGCAGTACTTC.

The chain carries TRBV6-5 and TRBJ2-1; 7 nucleotides align to TRBD1. V dropped 6 bases and J dropped 1; count of bases not matched to a gene: 6. Germline V gene sequence: CDR1 MNHEY, CDR2 SVGAGI. The CDR3 is 15 amino acids. The CDR3 DNA reads TGTGCCAGCAGACTCGGGACAGCGTCCTACAATGAGCAGTTCTTC. Translated: CASRLGTASYNEQFF.

J is TRBJ2-3 and V is TRBV11-2; 10 bases are shared with TRBD2. CDR3 length equals 19 residues. J was trimmed by 2 bases and V by 3 bases; bases with no gene match: 14. CDR1 is SGHAT, CDR2 FQNNGV, per germline. CDR3 in DNA: TGTGCCAGCAGCTTTTCCGGGACTAGCGACTTAGCCTTCACAGATACGCAGTATTTT. As protein: CASSFSGTSDLAFTDTQYF.

This clone has only a few counts. CDR3 in DNA: TGTGCCAGCAGCTTAATTAGTAGCTCCTACAATGAGCAGTTCTTC. This encodes CASSLISSSYNEQFF. This chain uses TRBV13 with TRBJ2-1; unclear D gene. V lost 2 bases, J lost 0 bases, and 8 bases lay in between. Germline assignment: CDR1 PRHDT and CDR2 FYEKMQ (reference sequence). The length of the CDR3 is 15 residues. The variable domain in full, completed from reference TRBV13 and TRBJ2-1, reads AAGVIQSPRHLIKEKRETATLKCYPIPRHDTVYWYQQGPGQDPQFLISFYEKMQSDKGSIPDRFSAQQFSDYHSELNMSSLELGDSALYFCASSLISSSYNEQFFGPGTRLTVL.

The chain has TRBV6-1 and TRBJ2-3; D is unresolved. Trimming left V 8 bases short and J 2 bases short, with 5 bases between. This CDR3 spans 11 amino acids. The germline gives CDR1 MNHNS, CDR2 SASEGT. CDR3 sequence reads: CASQFTDTQYF. CDR3 sequence (DNA): TGTGCCAGCCAATTCACAGATACGCAGTATTTT.

With regard to this clone: A single base is all that separates this from a far larger clone, so a read error is likely. The chain joins TRBV5-1 to TRBJ1-2; maybe TRBD1 (5 bases). In germline, CDR1 is SGHRS, CDR2 YFSETQ. This CDR3 is 15 amino acids long. The V and J ends lost 0 bases and 5 bases respectively, with 14 bases between them. CDR3 sequence (DNA): TGCGCCAGCAGCTTGGCCCTAACGGGGGTTTATGGCTACACCTTC. Translated, it gives CASSLALTGVYGYTF.

J is TRBJ2-5 and V is TRBV13, with TRBD1 matching 8 bases. The V gene end was trimmed by 5 bases and the J gene end by 5 bases; junction bases not matched to a gene: 4. The CDR3 consists of 13 residues. Germline-derived CDR1 and CDR2 are PRHDT and FYEKMQ (reference sequence). This chain's CDR3 is CASSETGEETQYF. In DNA, the CDR3 is TGTGCCAGCAGCGAGACAGGGGAGGAGACCCAGTACTTC.